This T cell receptor beta chain was sequenced for a study of cytomegalovirus exposure and HLA in healthy donors. In the PCR, 60 Vbeta and 13 Jbeta primers were used. Produced via immunoSEQ multiplex PCR; TCRdb's table is partial and in-frame only. This table has around 230,000 clones, about 80% appearing once. Germline assignment: CDR1 SGHKS and CDR2 YYEKEE (reference sequence). V dropped 1 base and J dropped 2; count of bases not matched to a gene: 2. The CDR3 covers 14 residues. The specimen sequenced was PBMCs. The V and J genes are TRBV5-5 and TRBJ2-5, with TRBD1 identical over 7 bases. This TCR was sampled from a male donor in good health and CMV-seronegative. CDR3: CASSLIQGQETQYF. The CDR3 DNA sequence: TGTGCCAGCAGCTTGATACAGGGGCAAGAGACCCAGTACTTC.